What follows describes a single T cell receptor beta chain. This entry belongs to a study of blood T cell repertoires in COVID-19. This table comes from immunoSEQ multiplex PCR, and its TCRdb copy is limited to in-frame clones, with some not included. This sample carries about 210,000 clones, approximately 89% of them seen once, and the ten largest clones take under 2.5%. Germline loops: CDR1 SGHRS, CDR2 YFSETQ. The CDR3 is made up of 15 amino acids. J gave up 1 base and V 5 bases, and 6 bases lay outside the gene matches. This receptor was taken from a woman aged 40 to 50 with acute COVID-19. This rearrangement joins TRBV5-1 to TRBJ2-1; TRBD2 aligns across 7 bases. The sequencing sample was made of PBMCs or T cells enriched from blood (not recorded which). CDR3 nucleotide sequence: TGCGCCAGCAGTAAAAGCGGGACGTCCTACAATGAGCAGTTCTTC. It codes for CASSKSGTSYNEQFF.